A selection of T cell receptor beta chains follows, all from one sample in a study of blood T cell repertoires in COVID-19. Clones were sequenced by immunoSEQ multiplex PCR, and TCRdb holds only the in-frame ones, with some missing. The sample includes approximately 280,000 clones, 85% of them seen just once. The source material was PBMCs or T cells enriched from blood (not recorded which). These receptors all come from a woman between 45 and 60 years old who had recovered from COVID-19. Both conserved end residues are part of each CDR3. D genes are given only for firm matches. A clone size is listed for some rows: how often the clone was seen (once, few, many), or a class if it is expanded.

TRBD2	TRBV4-3	TRBJ2-7	NA	TGCGCCAGCAGCCACCATGTCCTAGCGGGTGCCGAGCAGTACTTC	CASSHHVLAGAEQYF
TRBD1	TRBV2	TRBJ1-2	few	TGTGCCAGCAGTACAGGGGGTGACGGCTATGGCTACACCTTC	CASSTGGDGYGYTF
NA	TRBV6-5	TRBJ1-5	NA	TGTGCCAGCAGTCCTACCGGGACACCTAATCAGCCCCAGCATTTT	CASSPTGTPNQPQHF
TRBD1	TRBV18	TRBJ1-1	once	TGTGCCAGCTCACCACACAAACCCGGGACAGGTGAAGCTTTCTTT	CASSPHKPGTGEAFF
TRBD1	TRBV29-1	TRBJ2-3	NA	TGCAGCGCCTTAAAGACAGGGTTCACAGATACGCAGTATTTT	CSALKTGFTDTQYF
TRBD1	TRBV24-1	TRBJ2-5	NA	TGTGCCACCAGTGATTTCGACAGGGGGCAAGAGACCCAGTACTTC	CATSDFDRGQETQYF
NA	TRBV6-5	TRBJ2-1	NA	TGTGCCAGCAATCAGAGGGCCCGCAATGAGCAGTTCTTC	CASNQRARNEQFF
NA	TRBV30	TRBJ2-1	NA	TGTGCCTGGAGCCGGGGAAGGGTTGAGCAGTTCTTC	CAWSRGRVEQFF
TRBD2	TRBV7-9	TRBJ2-7	NA	TGTGCCAGCAGCCGCGGGAGTTACGAGCAGTACTTC	CASSRGSYEQYF
NA	TRBV15	TRBJ1-5	NA	TGTGCCACCAGCGGAGCGGGATATAATCAGCCCCAGCATTTT	CATSGAGYNQPQHF
TRBD1	TRBV15	TRBJ1-6	few	TGTGCCACCAGCCCCCGGACAGGGGCGAACAATTCACCCCTCCACTTT	CATSPRTGANNSPLHF
NA	TRBV7-9	TRBJ2-5	few	TGTGCCAGCAGCTTAGCGGGGGCTAGCGGAAGTCGAGAGACCCAGTACTTC	CASSLAGASGSRETQYF
TRBD1	TRBV5-5	TRBJ1-2	once	TGTGCCAGCAGCTTACAGGGGGACTATGGCTACACCTTC	CASSLQGDYGYTF
TRBD1	TRBV24-1	TRBJ2-7	NA	TGTGCCACCAGTGATCCAGTGGGGGACAGGAGCTCCTACGAGCAGTACTTC	CATSDPVGDRSSYEQYF
NA	TRBV7-9	TRBJ2-1	NA	TGTGCCAGCAGCTTATCAGGGCAGATCTACAATGAGCAGTTCTTC	CASSLSGQIYNEQFF
NA	TRBV7-3	TRBJ2-3	NA	TGTGCCAGCAGCCCCCGGGACTTAGGCACAGATACGCAGTATTTT	CASSPRDLGTDTQYF
NA	TRBV19	TRBJ2-1	NA	TGTGCCAGTAGTTACGGGGAGTACAATGAGCAGTTCTTC	CASSYGEYNEQFF
TRBD1	TRBV30	TRBJ2-1	once	TGTGCCTGGAGGGGACAGGGGAACTACAATGAGCAGTTCTTC	CAWRGQGNYNEQFF
TRBD1	TRBV6-4	TRBJ1-4	NA	TGTGCCAGCAGTGAACAGGGGACTAGGGTGACTAATGAAAAACTGTTTTTT	CASSEQGTRVTNEKLFF
NA	TRBV6-1	TRBJ1-2	NA	TGTGCCAGCAGTGAAACAGGGAATAACTATGGCTACACCTTC	CASSETGNNYGYTF
NA	TRBV30	TRBJ1-1	NA	TGTGCCTGGAGTGTACTGGGCTTGGGGACTGGAGCTTTCTTT	CAWSVLGLGTGAFF
NA	TRBV7-9	TRBJ2-6	NA	TGTGCCAGCAGCTTGTCTCAGGTGATTACCTTTTCCGGGGCCAACGTCCTGACTTTC	CASSLSQVITFSGANVLTF
TRBD1	TRBV6-5	TRBJ1-2	NA	TGTGCCAGCAAGGGGGCGGCTGGCTACACCTTC	CASKGAAGYTF
NA	TRBV24-1	TRBJ1-1	many	TGTGCCACCAGTGATCGGGGGGGAAACACTGAAGCTTTCTTT	CATSDRGGNTEAFF
TRBD1	TRBV2	TRBJ2-7	few	TGTGCCAGCAGAGGACAGGGTCCCTACGAGCAGTACTTC	CASRGQGPYEQYF
NA	TRBV4-1	TRBJ1-5	NA	TGCGCCAGCAGCCAAGATTTCGGGTCAGCCAATTCCCAGCCCCAGCATTTT	CASSQDFGSANSQPQHF
TRBD1	TRBV28	TRBJ1-2	NA	TGTGCCAGCAGTTTGCCGGGACAGGGGTACTATGGCTACACCTTC	CASSLPGQGYYGYTF
TRBD1	TRBV6-1	TRBJ1-5	NA	TGTGCCAGCAGTGAAATGTGGACAGGGGGCAATCAGCCCCAGCATTTT	CASSEMWTGGNQPQHF
NA	TRBV12-3/TRBV12-4	TRBJ1-2	NA	TGTGCCAGCAGTTTACAGGGCGCCTATGGCTACACCTTC	CASSLQGAYGYTF
NA	TRBV10-3	TRBJ1-6	NA	TGTGCCATCAAAACCGCTAGTAATTCACCCCTCCACTTT	CAIKTASNSPLHF
TRBD1	TRBV27	TRBJ2-7	NA	TGTGCCAGCACTGCGGGCAGGGGGATCTCCTACGAGCAGTACTTC	CASTAGRGISYEQYF
NA	TRBV28	TRBJ2-3	NA	TGTGCCAGCAGCCCGCGGACACAAAGCACAGATACGCAGTATTTT	CASSPRTQSTDTQYF
NA	TRBV28	TRBJ1-2	NA	TGTGCCAGCCTAGAAACAGGGTACTATGGCTACACCTTC	CASLETGYYGYTF
NA	TRBV5-1	TRBJ1-4	few	TGCGCCAGCAGACAGGGAACGGCTAATGAAAAACTGTTTTTT	CASRQGTANEKLFF
NA	TRBV27	TRBJ1-1	NA	TGTGCCAGCAGTTTCCGGGGAGGAGGTGGATTAACTGAAGCTTTCTTT	CASSFRGGGGLTEAFF
NA	TRBV11-2	TRBJ1-6	NA	TGTGCCAGCAGCTTAGGTGGGGGCTATTCTCCCCTCCACTTT	CASSLGGGYSPLHF
TRBD1	TRBV6-2/TRBV6-3	TRBJ1-1	NA	TGTGCCAGCAGTTACACCATGGACAGGCCCCGAGCTTTCTTT	CASSYTMDRPRAFF
NA	TRBV30	TRBJ1-2	NA	TGTGCCTGGAGTGTACAACCTAACAGTGGCTACACCTTC	CAWSVQPNSGYTF
TRBD2	TRBV3-1/TRBV3-2	TRBJ2-1	NA	TGTGCCAGCAGCCTTCGCGGGGGGGCTAGGGATGAGCAGTTCTTC	CASSLRGGARDEQFF
NA	TRBV7-8	TRBJ1-6	NA	TGTGCCAGCAGCTTAGAGGCAGGCCCTTTCAATTCACCCCTCCACTTT	CASSLEAGPFNSPLHF
NA	TRBV7-2	TRBJ1-1	NA	TGTGCCAGCAGTTTAGGATCGGGTTTGAACACTGAAGCTTTCTTT	CASSLGSGLNTEAFF
TRBD2	TRBV19	TRBJ2-3	NA	TGTGCCAGCATTAGCGGGAGGGCCTTAGATACGCAGTATTTT	CASISGRALDTQYF
NA	TRBV15	TRBJ1-1	few	TGTGCCACCAGCAGACCGCATAACACCAACACTGAAGCTTTCTTT	CATSRPHNTNTEAFF
NA	TRBV15	TRBJ1-6	NA	TGTGCCACCAGCAGGCTGGGGGGGGACCAATCACCCCTCCACTTT	CATSRLGGDQSPLHF
TRBD1	TRBV29-1	TRBJ1-2	NA	TGCAGCGTGCACCTCCAGGGGGCAATCTATGGCTACACCTTC	CSVHLQGAIYGYTF
NA	TRBV7-3	TRBJ2-7	NA	TGTGCCAGCAGCTCCCCGGGGGAGACGGCCTACGAGCAGTACTTC	CASSSPGETAYEQYF
TRBD1	TRBV28	TRBJ1-2	NA	TGTGCCAGCAGTTTATATCCCCTCTCCGGGACAGGCAGCTACACCTTC	CASSLYPLSGTGSYTF
NA	TRBV5-8	TRBJ2-5	once	TGTGCCAGCAGCTTAGGGGACCAAGAGACCCAGTACTTC	CASSLGDQETQYF